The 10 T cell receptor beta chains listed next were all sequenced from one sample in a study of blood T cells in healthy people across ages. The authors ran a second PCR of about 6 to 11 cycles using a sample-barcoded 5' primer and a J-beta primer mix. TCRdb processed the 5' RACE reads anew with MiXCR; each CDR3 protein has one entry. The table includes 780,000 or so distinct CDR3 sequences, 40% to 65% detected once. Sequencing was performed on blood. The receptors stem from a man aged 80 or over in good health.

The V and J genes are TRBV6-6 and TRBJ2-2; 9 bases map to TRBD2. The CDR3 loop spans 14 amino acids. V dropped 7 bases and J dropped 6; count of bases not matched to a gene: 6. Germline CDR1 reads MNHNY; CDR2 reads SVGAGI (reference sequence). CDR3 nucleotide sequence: TGTGCCAGCACATTAGCGGGAGTTTCCGGGGAGCTGTTTTTT. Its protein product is CASTLAGVSGELFF.

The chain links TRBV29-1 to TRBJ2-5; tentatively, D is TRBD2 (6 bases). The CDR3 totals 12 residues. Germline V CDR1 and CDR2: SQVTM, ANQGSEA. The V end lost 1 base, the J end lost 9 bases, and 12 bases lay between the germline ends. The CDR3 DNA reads TGCAGCGTTGAAGGAGGGACTGGGGCCCAGTACTTC. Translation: CSVEGGTGAQYF.

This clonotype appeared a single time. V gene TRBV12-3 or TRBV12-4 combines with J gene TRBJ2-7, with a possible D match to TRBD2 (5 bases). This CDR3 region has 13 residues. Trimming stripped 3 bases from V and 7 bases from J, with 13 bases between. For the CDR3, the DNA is TGTGCCAGCAGTTTGATGGGCTCGGGGGAGCAGTACTTC. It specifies CASSLMGSGEQYF.

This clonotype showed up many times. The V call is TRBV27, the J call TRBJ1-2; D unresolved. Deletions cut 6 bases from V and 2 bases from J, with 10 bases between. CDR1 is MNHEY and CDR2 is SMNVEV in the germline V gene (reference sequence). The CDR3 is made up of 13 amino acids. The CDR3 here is CASRLDGNYGYTF. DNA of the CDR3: TGTGCCAGCAGACTGGATGGGAACTATGGCTACACCTTC.

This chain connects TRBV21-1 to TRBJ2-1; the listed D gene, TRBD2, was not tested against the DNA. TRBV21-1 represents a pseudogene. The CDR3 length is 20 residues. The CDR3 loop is CASTPCLGTSGRVTYNEQFF. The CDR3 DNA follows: TGTGCCAGCACCCCTTGTTTAGGGACTAGCGGGAGGGTTACCTACAATGAGCAGTTCTTC.

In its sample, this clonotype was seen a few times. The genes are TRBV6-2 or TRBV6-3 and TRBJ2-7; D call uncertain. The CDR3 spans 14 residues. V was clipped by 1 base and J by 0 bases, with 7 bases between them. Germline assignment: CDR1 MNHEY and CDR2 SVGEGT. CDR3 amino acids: CASSYLASSYEQYF. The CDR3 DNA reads TGTGCCAGCAGTTACTTGGCCAGCTCCTACGAGCAGTACTTC.

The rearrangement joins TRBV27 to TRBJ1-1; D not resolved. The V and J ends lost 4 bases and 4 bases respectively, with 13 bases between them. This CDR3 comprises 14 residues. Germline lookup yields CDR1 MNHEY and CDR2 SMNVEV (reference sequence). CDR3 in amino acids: CASSSPSRSTEAFF. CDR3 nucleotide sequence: TGTGCCAGCAGTTCCCCATCTCGGAGCACTGAAGCTTTCTTT.

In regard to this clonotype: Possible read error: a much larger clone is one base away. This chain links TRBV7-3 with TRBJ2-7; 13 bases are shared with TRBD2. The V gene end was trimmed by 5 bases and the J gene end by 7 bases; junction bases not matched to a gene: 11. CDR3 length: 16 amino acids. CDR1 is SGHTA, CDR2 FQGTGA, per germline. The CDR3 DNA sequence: TGTGCCAGCAGCCAAAGGACTAGCGGGAGTAAGGATGAGCAGTACTTC. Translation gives CASSQRTSGSKDEQYF.

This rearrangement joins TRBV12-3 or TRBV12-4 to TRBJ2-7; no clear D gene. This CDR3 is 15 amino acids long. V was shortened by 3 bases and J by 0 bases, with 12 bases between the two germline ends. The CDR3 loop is CASSFLEWDSYEQYF. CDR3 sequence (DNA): TGTGCCAGCAGTTTTCTCGAATGGGACTCCTACGAGCAGTACTTC.

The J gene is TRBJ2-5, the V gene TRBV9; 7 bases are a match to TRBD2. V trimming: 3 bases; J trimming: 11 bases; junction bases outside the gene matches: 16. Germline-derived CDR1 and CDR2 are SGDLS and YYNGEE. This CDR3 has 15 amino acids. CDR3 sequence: CASSAAGGRRNEQYF. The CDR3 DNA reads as TGTGCCAGCAGCGCCGCGGGCGGGAGAAGAAATGAGCAGTACTTC.